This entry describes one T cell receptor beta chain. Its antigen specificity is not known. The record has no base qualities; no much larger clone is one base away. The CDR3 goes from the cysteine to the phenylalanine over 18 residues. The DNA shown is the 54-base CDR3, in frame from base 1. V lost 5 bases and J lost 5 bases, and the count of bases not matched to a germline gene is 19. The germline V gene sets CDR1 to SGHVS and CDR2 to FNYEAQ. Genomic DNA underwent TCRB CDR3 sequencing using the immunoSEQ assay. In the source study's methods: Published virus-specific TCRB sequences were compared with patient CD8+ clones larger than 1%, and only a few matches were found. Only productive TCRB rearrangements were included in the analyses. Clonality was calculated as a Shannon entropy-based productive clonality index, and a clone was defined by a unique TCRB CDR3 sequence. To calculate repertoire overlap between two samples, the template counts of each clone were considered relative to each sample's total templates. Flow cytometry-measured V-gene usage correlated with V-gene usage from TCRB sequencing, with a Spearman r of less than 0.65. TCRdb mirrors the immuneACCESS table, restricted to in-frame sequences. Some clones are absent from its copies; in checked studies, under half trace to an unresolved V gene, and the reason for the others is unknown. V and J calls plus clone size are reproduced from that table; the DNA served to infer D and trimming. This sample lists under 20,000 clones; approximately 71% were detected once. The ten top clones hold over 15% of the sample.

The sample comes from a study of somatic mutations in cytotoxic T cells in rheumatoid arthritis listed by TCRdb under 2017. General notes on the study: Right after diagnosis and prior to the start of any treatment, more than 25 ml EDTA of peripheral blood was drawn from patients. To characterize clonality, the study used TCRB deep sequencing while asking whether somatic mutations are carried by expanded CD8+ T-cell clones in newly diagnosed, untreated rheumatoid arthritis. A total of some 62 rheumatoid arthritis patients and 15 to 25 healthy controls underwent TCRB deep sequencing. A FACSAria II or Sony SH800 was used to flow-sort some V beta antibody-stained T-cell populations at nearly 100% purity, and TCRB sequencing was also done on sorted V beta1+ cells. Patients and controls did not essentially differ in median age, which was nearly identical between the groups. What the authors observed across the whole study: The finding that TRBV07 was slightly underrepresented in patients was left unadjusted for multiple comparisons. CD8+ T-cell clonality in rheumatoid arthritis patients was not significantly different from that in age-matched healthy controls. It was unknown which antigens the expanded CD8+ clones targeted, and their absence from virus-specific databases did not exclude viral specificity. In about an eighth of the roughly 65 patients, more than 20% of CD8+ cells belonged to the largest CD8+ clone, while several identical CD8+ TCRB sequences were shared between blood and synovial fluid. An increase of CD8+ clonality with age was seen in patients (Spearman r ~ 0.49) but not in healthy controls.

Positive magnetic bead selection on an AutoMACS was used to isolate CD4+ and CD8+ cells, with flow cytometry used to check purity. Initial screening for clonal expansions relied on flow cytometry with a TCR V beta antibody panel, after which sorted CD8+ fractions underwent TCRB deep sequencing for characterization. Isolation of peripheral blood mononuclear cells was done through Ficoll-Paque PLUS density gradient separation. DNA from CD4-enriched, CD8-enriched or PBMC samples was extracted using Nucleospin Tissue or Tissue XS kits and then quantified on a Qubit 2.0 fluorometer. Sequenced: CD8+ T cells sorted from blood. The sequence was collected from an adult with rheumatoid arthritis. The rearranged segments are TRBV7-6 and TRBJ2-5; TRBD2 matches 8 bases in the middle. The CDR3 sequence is CASSRNPPRGGRDETQYF. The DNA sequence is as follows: TGTGCCAGCAGCCGAAACCCCCCCCGGGGGGGGAGGGATGAGACCCAGTACTTC.